This T cell receptor beta chain comes out of a study of cytomegalovirus exposure and HLA in healthy donors. General study points: Three chains linked to CMV were shown in vitro to be specific for CMV antigens.

Concerning this clone: As yet, its antigen is unknown.

This CDR3 is built from 14 residues. Germline V gene sequence: CDR1 ENHRY, CDR2 SYGVKD. The V end lost 6 bases, the J end lost 3 bases, and 9 bases lay between the germline ends. Use of 60 Vbeta and 13 Jbeta primers characterized the PCR. Repertoires were generated with immunoSEQ multiplex PCR, while TCRdb's copy carries only in-frame clones and drops some. The ten top clones account for more than 0.8%, within a sample of approximately 120,000 clones. The TCR was taken from a man aged 18 to 35 in good health and CMV-seronegative. Sequencing was carried out using PBMCs. The chain uses TRBV10-3 and TRBJ1-6; weak D call: TRBD1 (6 bases). The DNA of the CDR3 is TGTGCCATCAGAGGACAGAACTATAATTCACCCCTCCACTTT. Translating it yields CAIRGQNYNSPLHF.